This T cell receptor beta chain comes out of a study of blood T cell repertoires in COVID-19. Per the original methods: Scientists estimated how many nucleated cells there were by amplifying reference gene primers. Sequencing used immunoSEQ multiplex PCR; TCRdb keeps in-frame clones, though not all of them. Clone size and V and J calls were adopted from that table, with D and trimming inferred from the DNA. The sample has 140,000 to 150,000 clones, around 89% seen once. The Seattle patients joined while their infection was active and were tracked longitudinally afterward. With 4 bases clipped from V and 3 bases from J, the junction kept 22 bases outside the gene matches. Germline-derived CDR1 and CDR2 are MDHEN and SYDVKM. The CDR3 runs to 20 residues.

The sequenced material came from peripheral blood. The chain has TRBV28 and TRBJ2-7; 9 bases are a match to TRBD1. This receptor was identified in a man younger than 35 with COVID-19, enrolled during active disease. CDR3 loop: CASSSNRLSTDRGVFYEQYF. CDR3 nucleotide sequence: TGTGCCAGCAGTTCAAACAGATTATCAACTGACAGGGGGGTTTTCTACGAGCAGTACTTC. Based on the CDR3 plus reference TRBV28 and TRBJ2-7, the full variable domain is DVKVTQSSRYLVKRTGEKVFLECVQDMDHENMFWYRQDPGLGLRLIYFSYDVKMKEKGDIPEGYSVSREKKERFSLILESASTNQTSMYLCASSSNRLSTDRGVFYEQYFGPGTRLTVT.